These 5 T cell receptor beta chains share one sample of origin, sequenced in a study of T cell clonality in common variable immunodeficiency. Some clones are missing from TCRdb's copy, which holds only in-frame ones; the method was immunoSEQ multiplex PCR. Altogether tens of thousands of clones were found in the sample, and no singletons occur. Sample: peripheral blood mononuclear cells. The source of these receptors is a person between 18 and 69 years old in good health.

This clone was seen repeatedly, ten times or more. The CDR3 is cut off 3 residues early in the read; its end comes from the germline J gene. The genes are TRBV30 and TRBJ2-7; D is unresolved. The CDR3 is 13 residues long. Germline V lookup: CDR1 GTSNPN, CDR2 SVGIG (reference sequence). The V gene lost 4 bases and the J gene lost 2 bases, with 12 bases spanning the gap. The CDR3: CAWKGPPAYEQYF. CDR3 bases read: TGTGCCTGGAAAGGGCCGCCGGCCTACGAG.

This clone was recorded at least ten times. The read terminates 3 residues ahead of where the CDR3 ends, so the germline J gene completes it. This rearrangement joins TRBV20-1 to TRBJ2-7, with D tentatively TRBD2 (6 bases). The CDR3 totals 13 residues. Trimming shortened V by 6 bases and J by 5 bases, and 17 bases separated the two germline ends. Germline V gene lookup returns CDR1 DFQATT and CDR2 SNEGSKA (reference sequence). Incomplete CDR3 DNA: TGCAGTGCGCGGTTGGGACTGGGGAACGAG. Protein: CSARLGLGNE. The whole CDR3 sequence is CSARLGLGNEQYF.

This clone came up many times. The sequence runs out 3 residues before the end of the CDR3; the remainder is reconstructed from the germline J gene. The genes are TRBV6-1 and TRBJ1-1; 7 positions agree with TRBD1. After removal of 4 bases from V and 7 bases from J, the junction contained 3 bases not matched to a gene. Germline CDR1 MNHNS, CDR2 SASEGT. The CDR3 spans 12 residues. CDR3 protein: CASSATGNEAFF. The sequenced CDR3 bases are TGTGCCAGCAGTGCGACAGGGAATGAA.

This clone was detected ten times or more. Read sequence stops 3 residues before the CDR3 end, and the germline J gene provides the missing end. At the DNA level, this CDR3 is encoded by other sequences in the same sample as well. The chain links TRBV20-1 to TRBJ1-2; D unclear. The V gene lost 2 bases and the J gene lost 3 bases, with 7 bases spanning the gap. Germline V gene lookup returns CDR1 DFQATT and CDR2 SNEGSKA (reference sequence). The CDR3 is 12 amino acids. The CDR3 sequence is CSARKGDYGYTF. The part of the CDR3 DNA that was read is TGCAGTGCTAGAAAGGGTGACTATGGC.

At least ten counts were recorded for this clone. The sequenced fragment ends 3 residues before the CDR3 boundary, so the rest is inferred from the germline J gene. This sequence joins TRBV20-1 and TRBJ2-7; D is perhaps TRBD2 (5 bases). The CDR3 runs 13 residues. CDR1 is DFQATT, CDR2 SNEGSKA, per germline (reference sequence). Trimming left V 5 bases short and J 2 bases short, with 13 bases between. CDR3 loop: CSALPSGPYEQYF. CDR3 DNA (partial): TGCAGTGCTCTCCCCAGCGGCCCCTACGAG.